Only a few counts were recorded for the clone carrying this T cell receptor (beta chain). This record belongs to a study of blood T cell repertoires in COVID-19. In the study overall: Some COVID-19 samples were acute and others convalescent; all came from the United States, Italy and Spain. PBMCs, B-cell-depleted T cells, or T cells provided the cDNA or gDNA that made up the material.

Seattle patient enrollment occurred during active infection, with longitudinal follow-up thereafter. Using immunoSEQ multiplex PCR, the repertoire was profiled, and TCRdb retains in-frame clones only, with some absent. The sample holds about 89,000 clones, 78% seen once. Looked up from germline, CDR1 is SQVTM and CDR2 is ANQGSEA. After removal of 7 bases from V and 6 bases from J, the junction contained 4 bases not matched to a gene. This CDR3 region has 11 residues. The chain employs TRBV29-1 and TRBJ1-1, with 8 bases lining up with TRBD1. The TCR comes from a man aged 70-80 years with COVID-19, enrolled during active disease. The specimen was peripheral blood. The CDR3 protein is CSAVQGAEAFF. DNA of the CDR3: TGCAGCGCCGTACAGGGGGCTGAAGCTTTCTTT.